These 3 T cell receptor beta chains were sequenced from one sample in a study of T cells in Graves' hyperthyroidism and ophthalmopathy. Authors of the study amplified TCR beta CDR3 regions from RNA transcripts. The study used the HTBI primer set for a first-round RT-PCR of the TCR CDR3. TCRdb analysed the multiplex PCR reads with MiXCR anew, one entry per CDR3 protein. The table includes 450,000 to 500,000 distinct CDR3 sequences, 22% detected once. The sequenced sample was blood. These TCRs come from a woman in her 70s with Graves' ophthalmopathy.

V usage is TRBV6-4 and J usage is TRBJ1-5; TRBD1 matches at 7 bases. The CDR3 is 15 amino acids. Germline CDR1 is MRHNA and CDR2 is SNTAGT. J was trimmed by 2 bases and V by 6 bases; bases with no gene match: 7. CDR3 DNA: TGTGCCAGCAGGAAAGGGGGCGACGGCAATCAGCCCCAGCATTTT. Amino acid sequence: CASRKGGDGNQPQHF.

The chain has TRBV6-2 or TRBV6-3 and TRBJ2-3; 16 nucleotides line up with TRBD2. CDR1 is MNHEY, CDR2 SVGEGT, per germline. Trimming cost V 3 bases and J 0 bases; bases outside gene matches: 6. CDR3 size: 19 residues. CDR3 region: CASSYPGLAGGTSTDTQYF. CDR3 DNA sequence: TGTGCCAGCAGTTATCCGGGACTAGCGGGAGGGACTAGCACAGATACGCAGTATTTT.

This sequence joins TRBV29-1 and TRBJ1-2; D is undetermined. Germline V gene sequence: CDR1 SQVTM, CDR2 ANQGSEA. There are 12 residues in the CDR3. Deletions cut 5 bases from V and 5 bases from J, with 12 bases between. In DNA, the CDR3 is TGCAGCGTTCGGACCACGGGTTATGGCTACACCTTC. This codes for CSVRTTGYGYTF. Looking up the rest from reference TRBV29-1 and TRBJ1-2 gives the full variable domain: SAVISQKPSRDICQRGTSLTIQCQVDSQVTMMFWYRQQPGQSLTLIATANQGSEATYESGFVIDKFPISRPNLTFSTLTVSNMSPEDSSIYLCSVRTTGYGYTFGSGTRLTVV.